This T cell receptor (beta chain) was retrieved from a study of early T cells in non-severe SARS-CoV-2 infection. Findings and limits, study-wide: There was a bias toward anti-spike CD8 responses in VDJdb matching, which missed private and CD4 specificities.

This clonotype was recorded a few times. What it recognizes is unknown. The germline V gene encodes CDR1 MDHEN and CDR2 SYDVKM. This CDR3 spans 13 amino acids. V was cut by 6 bases and J by 4 bases, with 12 bases left in between. As part of library construction, unique molecular identifiers were attached to individual cDNA molecules. TCRdb called the 5' RACE reads again in MiXCR, with one record for every CDR3 protein. The sample consists of about 50,000 distinct CDR3 sequences, around a tenth of them appearing once. The chain has TRBV28 and TRBJ1-1; no definite D call. The sequenced sample was whole blood, obtained at baseline. This receptor was identified in an adult who was a healthcare worker with PCR-confirmed SARS-CoV-2 infection or an uninfected control (not recorded which). CDR3 region: CASSEQRGTEAFF. In DNA, the CDR3 is TGTGCCAGCAGCGAGCAGCGTGGCACTGAAGCTTTCTTT.